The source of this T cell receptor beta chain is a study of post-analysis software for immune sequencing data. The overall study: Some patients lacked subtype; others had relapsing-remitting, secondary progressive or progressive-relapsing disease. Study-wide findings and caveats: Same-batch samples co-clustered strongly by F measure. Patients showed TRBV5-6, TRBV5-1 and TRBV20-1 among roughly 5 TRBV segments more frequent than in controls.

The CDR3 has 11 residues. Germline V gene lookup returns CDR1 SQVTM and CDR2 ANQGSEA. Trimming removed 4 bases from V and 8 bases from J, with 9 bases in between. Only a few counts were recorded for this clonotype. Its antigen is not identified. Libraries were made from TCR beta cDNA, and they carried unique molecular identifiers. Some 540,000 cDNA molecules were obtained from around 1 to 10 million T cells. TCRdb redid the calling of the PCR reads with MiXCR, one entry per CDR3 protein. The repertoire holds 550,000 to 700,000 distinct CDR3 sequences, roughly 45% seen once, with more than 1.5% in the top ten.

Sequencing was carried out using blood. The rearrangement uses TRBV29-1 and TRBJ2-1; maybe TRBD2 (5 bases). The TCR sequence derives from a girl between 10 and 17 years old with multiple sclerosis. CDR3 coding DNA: TGCAGCGTTGCTATGGAGGATGAGCAGTTCTTC. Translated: CSVAMEDEQFF.